The clone carrying this T cell receptor (beta chain) was counted between two and nine times. The antigen is undetermined. Unique molecular identifier tags were affixed to discrete cDNA molecules. TCRdb processed the 5' RACE reads anew with MiXCR; each CDR3 protein has one entry. Among tens of thousands of distinct CDR3 sequences, roughly 10% were seen once, and the ten largest hold more than 10%. This sample is drawn from a study of early T cells in non-severe SARS-CoV-2 infection. Germline CDR1 is KGHSH and CDR2 is LQKENI. This CDR3 comprises 13 residues. The trim removed 5 bases at V and 5 bases at J, leaving 2 bases unmatched. Study conclusions and caveats: The matching step, a VDJdb search, favored anti-spike CD8 responses and missed private and CD4 specificities.

The sequencing here drew on whole blood, taken at baseline. This rearrangement joins TRBV18 to TRBJ2-7, with TRBD1 identical over 11 bases. The receptor's source is an adult who was a healthcare worker with PCR-confirmed SARS-CoV-2 infection or an uninfected control (not recorded which). The DNA for the CDR3 is TGTGCCAGCTCAGCGGGACAGGGGGACGAGCAGTACTTC. Encoded protein: CASSAGQGDEQYF.